The entry below gives a single T cell receptor beta chain sequence along with its context. These data are taken from a study of T cells after yellow fever vaccination. The germline gives CDR1 SGDLS, CDR2 YYNGEE. Between the trimmed V and J ends, which lost 4 bases and 4 bases, there was a span of 17 bases. This CDR3 region has 16 residues. TCRdb re-called the 5' RACE reads with MiXCR, one entry per CDR3 protein. The sample lists about 350,000 distinct CDR3 sequences; approximately 4% were seen once. The starting material was PBMCs, obtained 5 days after the yellow fever booster vaccination. V usage is TRBV9 and J usage is TRBJ2-2, with a possible D match to TRBD1 (5 bases). The sequence was collected from a man aged 18 to 30 who received the YFV17D yellow fever vaccine. DNA of the CDR3: TGTGCCAGCAGCTTCCGACGGACACTGTCCACCGGGGAGCTGTTTTTT. This encodes CASSFRRTLSTGELFF.